This T cell receptor (beta chain) emerged from a study of PD-1 blockade in classical Hodgkin lymphoma. Exposure to brentuximab vedotin varied, and each patient had relapsed following autologous stem cell transplantation. Generated by immunoSEQ multiplex PCR, the TCRdb table keeps only in-frame clones and is missing some. The table shows almost 85,000 clones, with about nine tenths occurring only once. V lost 7 bases and J 0 bases, leaving 21 bases between the germline ends. Germline CDR1 is MNHEY and CDR2 is SMNVEV (reference sequence). The CDR3 length is 17 residues. The gene calls are TRBV27 and TRBJ1-1, with a tentative D call TRBD1 (5 bases). The clonotype comes from a human donor with classical Hodgkin lymphoma. The sequences come from peripheral blood mononuclear cells (PBMCs), collected at baseline. The CDR3 loop reads CASIRTPPGTLNTEAFF. CDR3 nucleotide sequence: TGTGCCAGCATCCGAACTCCGCCCGGGACGCTGAACACTGAAGCTTTCTTT.